This entry describes one TCR beta chain. Its antigen is not known. V lost 4 bases to trimming and J lost 8 bases, with 20 bases between them. Germline V CDR1 and CDR2: SGHVS, FQNEAQ. This CDR3 contains 16 residues. This sample was taken from a study of cytomegalovirus exposure and HLA in healthy donors. Use of 60 Vbeta and 13 Jbeta primers characterized the PCR. Generated by immunoSEQ multiplex PCR, the TCRdb table keeps only in-frame clones and is missing some. Of fewer than 200,000 clones in the sample, roughly 85% were seen once. Study results and caveats: Based on reports, TCR beta sequences accurately predicted HLA-A and HLA-B alleles for most subjects. The authors excluded some V segments, including TRBV6-2 and TRBV6-3, as indistinguishable. With further analysis later on, most CMV-associated TCR beta chains appeared HLA-restricted. It was approximately 150 TCR beta chains that were listed as cytomegalovirus-associated.

The chain is built from TRBV7-8 and TRBJ1-4, with D tentatively TRBD1 (5 bases). The specimen sequenced was PBMCs. This sequence originates from a middle-aged woman in good health and CMV-seronegative. CDR3 nucleotide sequence: TGTGCCAGCAGCTACGGGGGGACTCGGGTTATGGAAAAACTGTTTTTT. Residues: CASSYGGTRVMEKLFF. The entire variable domain, with the rest obtained from reference TRBV7-8 and TRBJ1-4, is as follows: GAGVSQSPRYKVAKRGQDVALRCDPISGHVSLFWYQQALGQGPEFLTYFQNEAQLDKSGLPSDRFFAERPEGSVSTLKIQRTQQEDSAVYLCASSYGGTRVMEKLFFGSGTQLSVL.